The T cell receptor (beta chain) under discussion was sequenced for a study of monozygotic twins with inflammatory bowel disease. Study conclusions and caveats: Distinguishing T cell subtypes was not possible. Support was absent for any single strong signal or clonotype linked to IBD. With inverse Simpson as the measure, TCRbeta diversity was lower in IBD patients than in healthy co-twins.

TCRdb derives one entry per CDR3 protein from the 5' RACE reads, leaving out DNA. Recorded for this sample: around 450,000 distinct CDR3 sequences. It was from whole blood, with no T cell sorting, that total RNA was isolated. Germline lookup yields CDR1 MNHEY and CDR2 SVGEGT. This CDR3 contains 13 residues. In regard to this clonotype: Antigen unknown.

This sequence was found in a human donor with ulcerative colitis or Crohn's disease, or a healthy co-twin of an affected twin (not recorded which). The sequencing sample was made of blood. The chain employs TRBV6-2 or TRBV6-3 and TRBJ1-2. CDR3 loop: CASRRGDFYGYTF.